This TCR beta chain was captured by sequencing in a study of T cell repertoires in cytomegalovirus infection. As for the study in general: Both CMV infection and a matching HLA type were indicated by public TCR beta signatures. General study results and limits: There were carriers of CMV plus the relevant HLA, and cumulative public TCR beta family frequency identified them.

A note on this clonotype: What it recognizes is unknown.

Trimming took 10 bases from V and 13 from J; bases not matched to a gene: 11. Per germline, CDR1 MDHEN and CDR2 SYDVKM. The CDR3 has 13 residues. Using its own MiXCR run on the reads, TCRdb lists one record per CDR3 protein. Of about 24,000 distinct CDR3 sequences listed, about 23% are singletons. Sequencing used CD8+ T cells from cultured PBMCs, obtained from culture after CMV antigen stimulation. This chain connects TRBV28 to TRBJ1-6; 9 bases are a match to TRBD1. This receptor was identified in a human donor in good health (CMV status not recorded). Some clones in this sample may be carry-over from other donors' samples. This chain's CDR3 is CATKGTGTQPLHF. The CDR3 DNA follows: TGTGCCACCAAGGGGACAGGGACTCAGCCCCTCCACTTT.